These T cell receptor beta chains were read from a single sample in a study of blood T cell repertoires in COVID-19. Method: immunoSEQ multiplex PCR; TCRdb's copy keeps in-frame clones and lacks some. This sample has about half a million clones; approximately 85% occur once, and the top ten carry about 3%. The sequenced sample consisted of peripheral blood. The receptors originated from a human donor in a cohort sampled during active COVID-19. CDR3s include the opening cysteine and the closing phenylalanine or tryptophan. D genes are given only for firm matches. Only some rows state a clone size, as once, few, many or a class for expanded clones.

v_call	j_call	d_call	clone_size	cdr3_nt	cdr3_aa
TRBV7-6	TRBJ1-4	.	.	TGTGCCAGCAGCCCCTTGACAGTACTTAATGAAAAACTGTTTTTT	CASSPLTVLNEKLFF
TRBV18	TRBJ2-3	TRBD2	.	TGTGCCAGCTCACCCAGGACTAGCGGGAACACAGATACGCAGTATTTT	CASSPRTSGNTDTQYF
TRBV6-5	TRBJ2-7	TRBD2	.	TGTGCCAGCAGTCGACTTAGCGGGAGGTACGAGCAGTACTTC	CASSRLSGRYEQYF
TRBV6-5	TRBJ2-3	TRBD2	.	TGTGCCAGCAGTATTTATGGGGGGGTCACAGATACGCAGTATTTT	CASSIYGGVTDTQYF
TRBV19	TRBJ2-5	TRBD2	.	TGTGCCAGTAGTTGGTCCCCCGCGGGAGCCCAAGAGACCCAGTACTTC	CASSWSPAGAQETQYF
TRBV10-3	TRBJ1-1	.	.	TGTGCCATCAGTGAGTCAGGGACCGGAGGGGACACTGAAGCTTTCTTT	CAISESGTGGDTEAFF
TRBV7-2	TRBJ1-2	TRBD1	.	TGTGCCAGCAGCTCTATTGGGACAGACAGGGGTTATGGCTACACCTTC	CASSSIGTDRGYGYTF
TRBV7-6	TRBJ1-1	.	.	TGTGCCAGCAGCTTAGTGCAACTAGTGGATCGGGCGGAAGCTTTCTTT	CASSLVQLVDRAEAFF
TRBV2	TRBJ2-1	.	.	TGTGCCAGCAGATTAGCGGCTAGCTACAATGAGCAGTTCTTC	CASRLAASYNEQFF
TRBV18	TRBJ2-5	.	.	TGTGCCAGCTCACCCACCGGGGGGCAGGGTAGTTTGGAGACCCAGTACTTC	CASSPTGGQGSLETQYF
TRBV5-1	TRBJ2-7	TRBD1	few	TGCGCCAGCAGCTTGAGATTAGGGACAGGGTTACCCTACGAGCAGTACTTC	CASSLRLGTGLPYEQYF
TRBV2	TRBJ1-2	.	.	TGTGCCAGCAGTGAAGGACAGGAGGGCTACACCTTC	CASSEGQEGYTF
TRBV5-1	TRBJ1-6	TRBD1	.	TGCGCCAGCAGCTTGGCGACAGGGGGAATAAATTCACCCCTCCACTTT	CASSLATGGINSPLHF
TRBV2	TRBJ2-7	.	few	TGTGCCAGCAGGGCGTCCACTACGAGGCAGTACTTC	CASRASTTRQYF
TRBV5-3	TRBJ2-7	.	few	TGTGCCAGAAGCCCGGGAGAGGGAGATCACTACGAGCAGTACTTC	CARSPGEGDHYEQYF
TRBV6-5	TRBJ2-3	.	.	TGTGCCAGCAGTCCTTGGGGGGCAGATACGCAGTATTTT	CASSPWGADTQYF
TRBV11-2	TRBJ2-2	TRBD2	.	TGTGCCAGCAGCTTTAGCGGGAGGGCCGACACCGGGGAGCTGTTTTTT	CASSFSGRADTGELFF
TRBV12-3/TRBV12-4	TRBJ2-3	.	.	TGTGCCAGCAGTTATAAAGATACGCAGTATTTT	CASSYKDTQYF
TRBV5-4	TRBJ2-5	TRBD1	.	TGTGCCAGCAGCAGTGACAGGGCGAGGGAGACCCAGTACTTC	CASSSDRARETQYF
TRBV19	TRBJ1-1	TRBD1	.	TGTGCCAGTATGGGGGACAGGGGAAAAGCTATTGAAATTGAAGCTTTCTTT	CASMGDRGKAIEIEAFF
TRBV19	TRBJ2-7	.	.	TGTGCCAGTAGTCCCGGGATTTACCTCTACGAGCAGTACTTC	CASSPGIYLYEQYF
TRBV7-6	TRBJ2-1	TRBD2	.	TGTGCCAGCAGCATGACTAGCCGCTCCTACAATGAGCAGTTCTTC	CASSMTSRSYNEQFF